This passage covers 15 T cell receptor beta chains from one sample sequenced in a study of cytomegalovirus exposure and HLA in healthy donors. The PCR made use of 60 Vbeta and 13 Jbeta primers. Assay used: immunoSEQ multiplex PCR; TCRdb lists only in-frame clones, some missing. The repertoire shows approximately 190,000 clones; the top ten hold roughly 0.74%. The sequencing sample was made of PBMCs. The receptors derive from a boy aged 5-17 years in good health and CMV-seronegative.

The rearrangement joins TRBV5-1 to TRBJ2-3; TRBD2 matches at 8 bases. J was trimmed by 0 bases and V by 4 bases; bases with no gene match: 10. The CDR3 is 17 amino acids. Germline V gives CDR1 SGHRS, CDR2 YFSETQ. In nucleotides, the CDR3 is TGCGCCAGCAGCCCGAGCGGCGGGGGGACTAGCACAGATACGCAGTATTTT. Translated: CASSPSGGGTSTDTQYF.

The gene calls are TRBV11-2 and TRBJ1-2; TRBD1 matches 8 bases. V was pared by 5 bases and J by 3 bases, with 8 bases of the junction left unmatched. This CDR3 is 15 amino acids long. Germline lookup yields CDR1 SGHAT and CDR2 FQNNGV. The CDR3 here is CASSTLGQEDYGYTF. The CDR3 nucleotides read TGTGCCAGCAGCACCCTGGGACAGGAAGACTATGGCTACACCTTC.

The chain employs TRBV6-4 and TRBJ1-2; 7 positions agree with TRBD1. CDR1 and CDR2 from the germline V gene are MRHNA and SNTAGT. The CDR3 length is 13 residues. The V gene end was trimmed by 7 bases and the J gene end by 8 bases; junction bases not matched to a gene: 10. This chain's CDR3 is CASNSTGAPGYTF. Written as DNA, the CDR3 is TGTGCCAGCAACTCTACAGGGGCGCCGGGCTACACCTTC.

The V gene is TRBV11-2, the J gene TRBJ1-1; TRBD1 matches 7 bases. CDR1 and CDR2 from the germline V gene are SGHAT and FQNNGV. J gave up 5 bases and V 4 bases, and 16 bases lay outside the gene matches. This CDR3 region has 17 residues. CDR3: CASSSRGRQGLGTEAFF. Written as DNA, the CDR3 is TGTGCCAGCAGCTCCCGAGGGAGACAGGGACTTGGGACTGAAGCTTTCTTT.

The chain couples TRBV11-2 to TRBJ1-2; D is unresolved. This CDR3 region has 11 residues. V lost 8 bases to trimming and J lost 8 bases, with 12 bases between them. Germline loops: CDR1 SGHAT, CDR2 FQNNGV. CDR3 loop: CASERSGGYTF. In DNA, the CDR3 is TGTGCCAGCGAGCGAAGCGGCGGCTACACCTTC.

This sequence joins TRBV9 and TRBJ1-2; 9 bases fit TRBD1. This CDR3 region has 15 residues. Germline lookup yields CDR1 SGDLS and CDR2 YYNGEE. V dropped 3 bases and J dropped 8; count of bases not matched to a gene: 11. The CDR3 loop reads CASSGVIQGAGGYTF. CDR3 DNA: TGTGCCAGCAGCGGGGTGATACAGGGGGCAGGCGGCTACACCTTC.

V gene TRBV5-1 combines with J gene TRBJ1-1, with TRBD1 matching 8 bases. The length of the CDR3 is 16 residues. Germline-derived CDR1 and CDR2 are SGHRS and YFSETQ. Trimming removed 1 base from V and 1 base from J; junction bases left unmatched: 6. This CDR3 is CASSLYLQGANTEAFF. The CDR3 DNA is TGCGCCAGCAGCTTGTATTTGCAGGGGGCGAACACTGAAGCTTTCTTT. Full variable domain (outside the CDR3, taken from reference TRBV5-1 and TRBJ1-1): KAGVTQTPRYLIKTRGQQVTLSCSPISGHRSVSWYQQTPGQGLQFLFEYFSETQRNKGNFPGRFSGRQFSNSRSEMNVSTLELGDSALYLCASSLYLQGANTEAFFGQGTRLTVV.

This chain joins TRBV6-5 and TRBJ1-2; 8 positions agree with TRBD1. The CDR3 loop spans 13 amino acids. CDR1 is MNHEY and CDR2 is SVGAGI in the germline V gene. Trimming cost V 5 bases and J 6 bases; bases outside gene matches: 5. In DNA form, the CDR3 reads TGTGCCAGCAGTACCGGGACAGGCCATGGCTACACCTTC. Its translation: CASSTGTGHGYTF.

The genes are TRBV23-1 and TRBJ1-5; maybe TRBD1 (6 bases). TRBV23-1 is marked as an open reading frame, function uncertain. V lost 3 bases to trimming and J lost 1 base, with 19 bases between them. This CDR3 has 18 residues. The CDR3 sequence: CASSHGGRLAGSNQPQHF. CDR3 in DNA: TGCGCCAGCAGTCACGGGGGGCGACTGGCAGGGAGCAATCAGCCCCAGCATTTT.

The rearrangement links TRBV6-1 to TRBJ2-5; 9 bases align to TRBD1. V shed 6 bases, J shed 4 bases, and the junction held 6 bases outside the gene matches. CDR3 length: 14 residues. The germline V gene has CDR1 MNHNS and CDR2 SASEGT. This CDR3 is CASRKGGQGETQYF. The CDR3 bases are TGTGCCAGCAGAAAGGGGGGACAGGGAGAGACCCAGTACTTC.

J is TRBJ2-2 and V is TRBV9, with 11 bases fitting TRBD1. This CDR3 contains 17 residues. Germline trimming cut 0 bases from V and 3 bases from J; bases unmatched to any gene: 4. Germline V gene data show CDR1 as SGDLS and CDR2 as YYNGEE. CDR3 residues: CASSVGGQGAYTGELFF. The CDR3 nucleotides read TGTGCCAGCAGCGTAGGTGGACAGGGGGCATACACCGGGGAGCTGTTTTTT.

J is TRBJ1-1 and V is TRBV5-4; 8 bases fit TRBD1. V dropped 4 bases and J dropped 1; count of bases not matched to a gene: 6. This CDR3 spans 15 amino acids. CDR1 SGHNT and CDR2 YYREEE come from the germline V gene (reference sequence). The CDR3 DNA reads TGTGCCAGCAGCCTTCTGCAGGGGGCGAACACTGAAGCTTTCTTT. Protein: CASSLLQGANTEAFF. Full variable domain (remainder filled in from reference TRBV5-4 and TRBJ1-1): ETGVTQSPTHLIKTRGQQVTLRCSSQSGHNTVSWYQQALGQGPQFIFQYYREEENGRGNFPPRFSGLQFPNYSSELNVNALELDDSALYLCASSLLQGANTEAFFGQGTRLTVV.

The chain combines TRBV5-7 with TRBJ2-7; possible D gene TRBD2, 6 bases. TRBV5-7 is known as an ORF, though its function is uncertain. The CDR3 extends over 14 amino acids. V was cut by 6 bases and J by 4 bases, with 17 bases left in between. The CDR3 DNA reads as TGTGCCAGCACCCGAGGCGGGGTCGGGTACGAGCAGTACTTC. Protein: CASTRGGVGYEQYF.

The rearrangement joins TRBV29-1 to TRBJ1-1, with 9 bases identical to TRBD1. The CDR3 loop spans 14 amino acids. V lost 2 bases, J lost 3 bases, and 4 bases stayed unmatched. Germline CDR1 is SQVTM and CDR2 is ANQGSEA. The CDR3 region is CSVESGQGDTEAFF. The CDR3 DNA is TGCAGCGTTGAATCGGGACAGGGTGACACTGAAGCTTTCTTT.

The V call is TRBV13, the J call TRBJ2-7; D is uncertain. CDR1 and CDR2 (germline): PRHDT, FYEKMQ (reference sequence). The V gene lost 0 bases and the J gene lost 0 bases, with 9 bases spanning the gap. The CDR3 consists of 15 residues. The CDR3 DNA is TGTGCCAGCAGCTTAGGGACGGAGAGCTCCTACGAGCAGTACTTC. It specifies CASSLGTESSYEQYF.